This T cell receptor (beta chain) derives from a study of T-cell reconstitution after alpha-beta-depleted transplantation in children (dated by TCRdb to 2016 to 2018). For context, the study as a whole: The study quantitatively tracked T-cell immune reconstitution after TCRalphabeta/CD19-depleted allogeneic hematopoietic cell transplantation in children using TCR repertoire profiling. Beyond this particular receptor, the publication reports: The high TCRbeta diversity at day 60 in some patients was ascribed to recipient T cells and intrathymic progenitors that had survived conditioning. Apparently early alphabetaT-cell count recovery about two months after transplant reportedly relied on only several hundred rapidly expanded clones derived from non-depleted graft cells. Hyperexpanded clone frequencies declined over subsequent months; after one year, T-cell counts and TCRbeta diversity were mostly attributed to newly produced T cells.

CDR1 and CDR2, looked up from the germline V gene (reference sequence), are LGHDT and YNNKEL. From V the trimming removes 1 base and from J it removes 4 bases, while the gene matches leave 7 bases of the junction unaccounted for. The CDR3 runs 15 amino acids, cysteine and phenylalanine included. The read is trimmed to its CDR3 DNA, 45 bases read in frame from base 1. This clonotype occurred a few times. It lacks a known antigen. Per-nucleotide qualities are absent, and no much larger clonotype sits a single base away. This sample's treatment or condition label indicates: allogeneic hematopoietic cell transplantation with graft depleted of TCRalphabeta T cells and CD19 B cells. Transplant recipients were children who received TCRalphabeta/CD19-depleted allogeneic hematopoietic cell grafts. Preparation of the library involved PCR. Sequencing relied on an Illumina HiSeq 2500. TCR library preparation used molecular barcoding, with unique molecular identifiers applied to normalize quantification of the TCRbeta repertoire. TCRdb reanalyzed the raw reads on its own, using fastp at Q25 for trimming and MiXCR for clone calling, and kept in-frame beta chains. For every CDR3 protein sequence, its rows merge into one entry that carries the most common genes and DNA. This sample gives 450,000 to 700,000 distinct CDR3 sequences in total; 25% to 30% of them show up just once. Around a third of the sample comes from the top ten.

The chain employs TRBV3-1 and TRBJ2-7; 7 middle bases align to TRBD2. The clonotype originates from a boy in the first two years of life with Wiskott-Aldrich syndrome, due to receive a stem cell transplant. The starting material was PBMCs, obtained before TCRalphabeta/CD19-depleted stem cell transplant. Here the CDR3 is given as CASSQGASGRYEQYF. The DNA reads TGTGCCAGCAGCCAAGGGGCTAGCGGAAGATACGAGCAGTACTTC.